A selection of T cell receptor beta chains follows, all from one sample in a study of blood T cell repertoires in COVID-19. Libraries were prepared by immunoSEQ multiplex PCR; TCRdb keeps only in-frame clonotypes and omits some of them. The sample holds about 68,000 clones; more than 80% are singletons and the top ten take about 8.1%. The sequencing input was peripheral blood. These receptor sequences come from a young man with acute or convalescent COVID-19. Both conserved end residues are part of each CDR3. Each record gives: clone size, D gene, CDR3 length, V gene, J gene, CDR3 protein, CDR3 DNA. D genes are given only for firm matches. Clone size is stated in some rows and not others, as once, few, many or a class when expanded.

>NA|TRBD2|16|TRBV30|TRBJ2-3
CAWNLLAGGNTDTQYF
TGTGCCTGGAACCTCTTAGCGGGAGGGAACACAGATACGCAGTATTTT
>NA|TRBD1|15|TRBV28|TRBJ2-1
CASSSGQVSYNEQFF
TGTGCCAGCAGCTCCGGACAGGTCTCCTACAATGAGCAGTTCTTC
>NA|TRBD2|14|TRBV6-5|TRBJ2-7
CASSYRGVSYEQYF
TGTGCCAGCAGTTATCGGGGGGTCTCCTACGAGCAGTACTTC
>NA|TRBD2|16|TRBV5-8|TRBJ2-3
CASSLGLDVSTDTQYF
TGTGCCAGCAGCCTCGGACTAGATGTTTCCACAGATACGCAGTATTTT
>once|NA|14|TRBV7-6|TRBJ1-1
CASSLGHGNTEAFF
TGTGCCAGCAGCTTGGGACATGGGAACACTGAAGCTTTCTTT
>NA|TRBD1|17|TRBV4-1|TRBJ1-1
CASSQGQDLRIGTEAFF
TGCGCCAGCAGCCAGGGACAGGACTTGAGGATTGGCACTGAAGCTTTCTTT
>NA|NA|14|TRBV30|TRBJ2-2
CAWATGPNTGELFF
TGTGCCTGGGCGACAGGCCCGAACACCGGGGAGCTGTTTTTT
>NA|NA|13|TRBV30|TRBJ2-7
CAWSVTAGVEQYF
TGTGCCTGGAGTGTAACGGCAGGGGTTGAGCAGTACTTC
>NA|NA|14|TRBV19|TRBJ1-5
CASTYLQGNQPQHF
TGTGCCAGTACCTACCTACAGGGTAATCAGCCCCAGCATTTT
>NA|NA|17|TRBV18|TRBJ2-3
CASSPLGYRASTDTQYF
TGTGCCAGCTCACCGTTGGGGTACAGGGCGAGCACAGATACGCAGTATTTT
>NA|NA|13|TRBV28|TRBJ1-1
CASTESGNTEAFF
TGTGCCAGCACCGAATCGGGTAACACTGAAGCTTTCTTT
>NA|TRBD1|17|TRBV3-1/TRBV3-2|TRBJ1-1
CASSLVRRTGAATEAFF
TGTGCCAGCAGCCTAGTCCGTAGGACAGGGGCGGCCACTGAAGCTTTCTTT
>NA|TRBD2|13|TRBV6-5|TRBJ2-1
CAATSGDYNEQFF
TGTGCCGCCACTAGCGGGGACTACAATGAGCAGTTCTTC
>NA|TRBD2|15|TRBV2|TRBJ2-7
CASSEFLRREVVQYF
TGTGCCAGCAGTGAATTTCTGAGGCGGGAGGTGGTGCAGTACTTC
>once|NA|12|TRBV5-1|TRBJ2-7
CASSFRGIEQYF
TGCGCCAGCAGCTTCCGGGGAATCGAGCAGTACTTC